These 16 T cell receptor beta chains came from one sample sequenced in a study of identical twins. TCRdb processed the 5' RACE reads anew with MiXCR; each CDR3 protein has one entry. The sample includes hundreds of thousands of distinct CDR3 sequences, 20% to 25% of them seen just once. These data were also reused for a study on yellow fever vaccine responses in identical twins.

Sequenced input: CD4+ T cells sorted from blood. These receptors all stem from a woman aged 18-30 years in good health.

The V and J genes are TRBV10-2 and TRBJ2-7; 8 bases line up with TRBD1. V trimming: 8 bases; J trimming: 7 bases; junction bases outside the gene matches: 10. The V gene's germline CDR1 is WSHSY and CDR2 SAAADI. The CDR3 is made up of 13 amino acids. DNA of the CDR3: TGCGCCAGCGGCGGACAGGGCTCGGGGGAGCAGTACGTC. It encodes CASGGQGSGEQYV.

This clonotype was counted a few times. The chain links TRBV5-1 to TRBJ2-2, with unresolved D. CDR1 is SGHRS, CDR2 YFSETQ, per germline. V was cut by 1 base and J by 7 bases, with 5 bases left in between. The CDR3 sequence is 12 residues long. CDR3 bases: TGCGCCAGCAGCTTGAACGGCGGGGAGCTGTTTTTT. Amino acid sequence: CASSLNGGELFF.

The genes are TRBV3-1 and TRBJ2-2; D is possibly TRBD1 (5 bases). Per the germline V gene, CDR1 is LGHDT and CDR2 is YNNKEL (reference sequence). The germline V and J ends were trimmed by 0 bases and 3 bases, with 8 bases remaining between them. This CDR3 is 15 amino acids long. CDR3 nucleotides: TGTGCCAGCAGCCAAGAGCAGGGTTACACCGGGGAGCTGTTTTTT. Translated: CASSQEQGYTGELFF.

This chain connects TRBV15 to TRBJ1-1; D perhaps matches TRBD1 (5 bases). Germline values: CDR1 LNHNV, CDR2 YYDKDF (reference sequence). The CDR3 is 14 amino acids. The V end was cut by 4 bases, the J end by 4 bases, with 13 bases between. CDR3 sequence reads: CATSTREIGTEAFF. DNA for the CDR3: TGTGCCACCAGCACCAGGGAGATCGGCACTGAAGCTTTCTTT.

The rearrangement links TRBV4-1 to TRBJ2-3; 7 nucleotides match TRBD1. CDR1 MGHRA and CDR2 YSYEKL come from the germline V gene. CDR3 length: 18 residues. With 3 bases clipped from V and 1 base from J, the junction kept 13 bases outside the gene matches. As DNA, the CDR3 is TGCGCCAGCAGCCAGGCCAGACAGGGTGTCGGGGGCACAGATACGCAGTATTTT. It specifies CASSQARQGVGGTDTQYF.

The V call is TRBV7-9, the J call TRBJ2-4; 12 positions agree with TRBD1. The germline gives CDR1 SEHNR, CDR2 FQNEAQ (reference sequence). There are 13 residues in the CDR3. Germline trimming cut 4 bases from V and 9 bases from J; bases unmatched to any gene: 1. This CDR3 reads CASSSGQGAIQYF. In nucleotides, the CDR3 is TGTGCCAGCAGCTCGGGACAGGGGGCCATTCAGTACTTC.

This chain connects TRBV12-3 or TRBV12-4 to TRBJ2-7; D is unresolved. V was trimmed by 5 bases and J by 3 bases, leaving 11 bases between them. This CDR3 is 13 amino acids long. The CDR3 spells CASSQGAHYEQYF. CDR3 DNA: TGTGCCAGCAGTCAAGGAGCTCACTACGAGCAGTACTTC.

This clonotype was seen a few times. The chain employs TRBV10-3 and TRBJ2-7; D unresolved. The germline V and J ends were trimmed by 6 bases and 7 bases, with 7 bases remaining between them. Germline CDR1 reads ENHRY; CDR2 reads SYGVKD. The CDR3 contains 10 residues. DNA of the CDR3: TGTGCCATCAGGGAAAGGGAGCAGTACTTC. It codes for CAIREREQYF.

The gene calls are TRBV6-1 and TRBJ2-6; D remains ambiguous. Between the trimmed V and J ends, which lost 8 bases and 0 bases, there was a span of 8 bases. CDR1 and CDR2 (germline): MNHNS, SASEGT. The CDR3 covers 14 residues. CDR3 in amino acids: CASSDLSGANVLTF. The CDR3 DNA follows: TGTGCCAGCTCGGACCTCTCTGGGGCCAACGTCCTGACTTTC.

The V call is TRBV24-1, the J call TRBJ2-1, with 7 nucleotides matching TRBD2. V was pared by 0 bases and J by 4 bases, with 2 bases of the junction left unmatched. Germline CDR1 KGHDR, CDR2 SFDVKD. The CDR3 consists of 15 residues. The CDR3 loop is CATSDLTSAYNEQFF. DNA for the CDR3: TGTGCCACCAGTGATTTGACTAGCGCGTACAATGAGCAGTTCTTC.

The chain employs TRBV12-3 or TRBV12-4 and TRBJ1-4; D not resolved. Trimming took off 6 bases at V and 4 bases at J, with 12 bases between the two ends. The CDR3 runs to 14 residues. The chain's CDR3 is CASSVSGYNEKLFF. CDR3 DNA: TGTGCCAGCAGCGTGTCCGGGTATAATGAAAAACTGTTTTTT.

The table lists this clonotype with many counts. The chain is built from TRBV3-1 and TRBJ2-1; D remains unclear. Germline CDR1 LGHDT, CDR2 YNNKEL (reference sequence). The CDR3 contains 13 residues. The V and J ends lost 6 bases and 0 bases respectively, with 6 bases between them. The CDR3 region is CASSPSSYNEQFF. The CDR3 DNA reads TGTGCCAGCAGTCCCTCCTCCTACAATGAGCAGTTCTTC.

In this sample, this clonotype turned up a few times. The chain links TRBV15 to TRBJ1-5, with 7 bases aligning to TRBD1. Germline values: CDR1 LNHNV, CDR2 YYDKDF (reference sequence). V lost 9 bases and J lost 3; bases outside the gene matches: 5. The CDR3 sequence is 13 residues long. The CDR3, as DNA: TGTGCCACTATGGGACAGTCCAATCAGCCCCAGCATTTT. This translates into CATMGQSNQPQHF.

This clonotype appeared a few times. The chain couples TRBV14 to TRBJ2-7; possibly TRBD1 or TRBD2 for D (6 bases each). Germline lookup yields CDR1 SGHDN and CDR2 FVKESK. The ends were cut back, 2 bases at V and 1 base at J, with 12 bases in the middle. The CDR3 has 15 amino acids. CDR3 region: CASSQTGAGSYEQYF. DNA for the CDR3: TGTGCCAGCAGCCAAACGGGGGCCGGGTCCTACGAGCAGTACTTC.

This clonotype was observed a few times. The rearrangement uses TRBV28 and TRBJ2-7; tentatively, D is TRBD1 (5 bases). CDR3 length: 16 residues. V gave up 1 base and J gave up 5 bases, with 18 bases separating them. The germline V gene has CDR1 MDHEN and CDR2 SYDVKM. DNA for the CDR3: TGTGCCAGCAGTTTATCGACCCAGGGTTCGTTAGACGAGCAGTACTTC. It codes for CASSLSTQGSLDEQYF.

This clonotype was observed a few times. The chain employs TRBV11-3 and TRBJ2-2; tentatively, D is TRBD2 (6 bases). The CDR3 runs 18 residues. Germline V CDR1 and CDR2: SGHNT, YENEEA. Trimming pared 0 bases from V and 2 bases from J, leaving 16 bases between. The CDR3 loop reads CASSLDLWGLPNTGELFF. In nucleotides, the CDR3 is TGTGCCAGCAGCTTAGATCTATGGGGACTTCCCAACACCGGGGAGCTGTTTTTT.